This T cell receptor beta chain was identified in a study of OX40 agonist ivuxolimab in advanced cancers. The sampling schedule covered blood at baseline, cycle 4 day 1, and cycle 7 day 1. Produced via immunoSEQ multiplex PCR; TCRdb's table is partial and in-frame only. The table shows 77,000 or so clones, with roughly 90% occurring only once. The TCR was taken from an adult with an advanced solid tumor such as melanoma, head and neck, liver or kidney cancer. The sample consisted of CD4+ or CD8+ T cells sorted from blood, taken in a trial of the OX40 agonist ivuxolimab.

CDR3 protein: CASSQVGGANQPQHF. The CDR3 DNA reads TGTGCCAGCAGCCAGGTCGGGGGGGCCAATCAGCCCCAGCATTTT. V gene TRBV4-2 combines with J gene TRBJ1-5, with a tentative D call TRBD1 (6 bases). This CDR3 region has 15 residues. V lost 3 bases and J 3 bases, leaving 12 bases between the germline ends. The germline CDR1 and CDR2 sequences are LGHNA and YNFKEQ.